This TCR beta chain was obtained from a study of STAT3 mutations in large granular lymphocyte leukemia. Overall study findings and caveats: In T-cell large granular lymphocyte leukemia, about half of patients showed multiple immunodominant subclonotypes.

This clone has just a few counts. The target antigen is unknown. Only in-frame clones appear in the TCRdb table, and some are missing; sequencing was by immunoSEQ multiplex PCR. The sample carries several thousand clones, approximately 57% recorded once. This CDR3 has 13 amino acids. Germline V CDR1 and CDR2: SGHDT, YYEEEE. Deletions cut 0 bases from V and 7 bases from J, with 10 bases between. This rearrangement joins TRBV5-6 to TRBJ1-2, with D maybe TRBD1 (5 bases). The sample was peripheral blood mononuclear cells. The source of this sequence is a boy between 10 and 17 years old with T-cell large granular lymphocyte leukemia. Some clones in this sample may be carry-over from other donors' samples. The CDR3: CASSLAGNRGYTF. Here the CDR3 DNA reads TGTGCCAGCAGCTTGGCAGGGAACCGTGGCTACACCTTC. Drawing the rest from reference TRBV5-6 and TRBJ1-2, the complete variable domain is DAGVTQSPTHLIKTRGQQVTLRCSPKSGHDTVSWYQQALGQGPQFIFQYYEEEERQRGNFPDRFSGHQFPNYSSELNVNALLLGDSALYLCASSLAGNRGYTFGSGTRLTVV.